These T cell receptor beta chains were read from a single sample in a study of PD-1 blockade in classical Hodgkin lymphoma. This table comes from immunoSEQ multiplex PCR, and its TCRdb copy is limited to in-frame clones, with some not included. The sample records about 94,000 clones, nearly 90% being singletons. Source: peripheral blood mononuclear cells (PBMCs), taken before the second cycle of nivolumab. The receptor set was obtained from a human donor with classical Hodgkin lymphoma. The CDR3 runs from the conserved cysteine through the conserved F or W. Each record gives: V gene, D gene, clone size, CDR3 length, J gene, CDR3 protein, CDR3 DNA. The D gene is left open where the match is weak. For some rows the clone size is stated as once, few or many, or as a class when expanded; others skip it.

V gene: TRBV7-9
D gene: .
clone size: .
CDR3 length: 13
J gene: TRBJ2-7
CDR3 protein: CATSPGAGTTVHW
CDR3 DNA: TGTGCCACCTCGCCGGGGGCCGGGACTACCGTTCATTGG

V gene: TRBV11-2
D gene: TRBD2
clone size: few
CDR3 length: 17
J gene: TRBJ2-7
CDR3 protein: CASSSAWGGTRSYEQYF
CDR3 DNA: TGTGCCAGCAGCTCAGCGTGGGGGGGGACCCGCTCCTACGAGCAGTACTTC

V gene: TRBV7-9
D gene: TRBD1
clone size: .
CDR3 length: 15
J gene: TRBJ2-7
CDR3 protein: CASSPPGTGGYEQYF
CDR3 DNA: TGTGCCAGCAGCCCACCTGGGACAGGGGGCTACGAGCAGTACTTC

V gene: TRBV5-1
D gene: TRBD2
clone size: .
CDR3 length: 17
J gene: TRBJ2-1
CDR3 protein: CASSLGGLAGGYNEQFF
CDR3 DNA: TGCGCCAGCAGCTTGGGGGGACTAGCGGGAGGGTACAATGAGCAGTTCTTC

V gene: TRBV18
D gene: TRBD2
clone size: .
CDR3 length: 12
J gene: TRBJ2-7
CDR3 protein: CASSPGGDEQYF
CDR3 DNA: TGTGCCAGCTCACCAGGGGGGGACGAGCAGTACTTC

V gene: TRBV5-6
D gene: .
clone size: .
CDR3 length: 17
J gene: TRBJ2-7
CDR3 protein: CASSIYVVTRLSYEQYF
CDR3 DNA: TGTGCCAGCAGCATTTATGTGGTCACGCGACTTTCCTACGAGCAGTACTTC

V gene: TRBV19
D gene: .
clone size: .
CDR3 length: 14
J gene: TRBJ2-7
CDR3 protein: CASSIWHGTYEQYF
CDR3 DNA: TGTGCCAGTAGTATATGGCACGGCACCTACGAGCAGTACTTC

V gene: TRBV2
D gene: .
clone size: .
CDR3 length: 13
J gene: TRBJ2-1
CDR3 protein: CASSESSYNEQFF
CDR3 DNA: TGTGCCAGCAGTGAAAGCTCCTACAATGAGCAGTTCTTC

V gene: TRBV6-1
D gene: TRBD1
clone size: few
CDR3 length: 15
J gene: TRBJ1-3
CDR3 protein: CASSVETGGGNTIYF
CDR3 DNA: TGTGCCAGCAGTGTAGAAACAGGGGGCGGAAACACCATATATTTT

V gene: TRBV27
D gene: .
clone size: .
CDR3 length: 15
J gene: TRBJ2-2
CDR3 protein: CASSPTGWHTGELFF
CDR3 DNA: TGTGCCAGCAGCCCTACAGGGTGGCACACCGGGGAGCTGTTTTTT

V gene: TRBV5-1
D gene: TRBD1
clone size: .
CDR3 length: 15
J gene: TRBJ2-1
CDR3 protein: CASSLEQGADNEQFF
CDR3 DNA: TGCGCCAGCAGCTTGGAACAGGGGGCAGACAATGAGCAGTTCTTC

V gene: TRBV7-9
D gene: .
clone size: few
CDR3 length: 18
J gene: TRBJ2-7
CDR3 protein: CASSTLTGLGTSAYEQYF
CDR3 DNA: TGTGCCAGCAGCACCCTGACAGGGCTTGGGACTAGTGCCTACGAGCAGTACTTC

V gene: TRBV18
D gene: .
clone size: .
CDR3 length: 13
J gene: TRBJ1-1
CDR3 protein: CASSPIPNTEAFF
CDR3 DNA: TGTGCCAGCTCACCTATACCGAACACTGAAGCTTTCTTT

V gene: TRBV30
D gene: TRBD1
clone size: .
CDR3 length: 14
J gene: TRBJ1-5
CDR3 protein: CAWSHRGQVQPQHF
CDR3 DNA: TGTGCCTGGAGTCACAGGGGGCAGGTTCAGCCCCAGCATTTT

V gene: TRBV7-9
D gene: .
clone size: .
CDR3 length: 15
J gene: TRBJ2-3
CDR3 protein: CASSVDGLVTDTQYF
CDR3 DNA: TGTGCCAGCAGCGTGGATGGGCTAGTCACAGATACGCAGTATTTT

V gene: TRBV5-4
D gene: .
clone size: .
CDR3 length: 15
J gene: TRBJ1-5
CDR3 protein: CASSLVKNSNQPQHF
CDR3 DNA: TGTGCCAGCAGCTTGGTGAAGAATAGCAATCAGCCCCAGCATTTT

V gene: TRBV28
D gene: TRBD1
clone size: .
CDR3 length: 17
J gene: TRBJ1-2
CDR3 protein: CASSPPGQGTANYGYTF
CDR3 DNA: TGTGCCAGCAGTCCACCGGGACAGGGGACGGCCAACTATGGCTACACCTTC

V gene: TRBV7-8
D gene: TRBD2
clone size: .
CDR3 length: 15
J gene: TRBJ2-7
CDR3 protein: CASSLLAGSSYEQYF
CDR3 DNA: TGTGCCAGCAGCTTACTAGCGGGGAGCTCCTACGAGCAGTACTTC